This passage covers 27 T cell receptor beta chains from one sample sequenced in a study of T cell responses to AZD1222 COVID-19 vaccine. Produced via immunoSEQ multiplex PCR; TCRdb's table is partial and in-frame only. The sample gives about 150,000 clones, 86% of which show up once; 5.5% is in the top ten. The sequences come from peripheral blood, collected on day 0 of MenACWY control vaccination. The origin of the receptors is an adult in good health.

The rearrangement joins TRBV18 to TRBJ1-2; 10 bases match TRBD1. The V gene end was trimmed by 3 bases and the J gene end by 4 bases; junction bases not matched to a gene: 5. This CDR3 comprises 15 residues. The germline V gene encodes CDR1 KGHSH and CDR2 LQKENI. In DNA, the CDR3 is TGTGCCAGCTCACCGGGACAGGGGTTGAGCTATGGCTACACCTTC. It translates to CASSPGQGLSYGYTF.

V is TRBV10-1 and J is TRBJ1-3, with D tentatively TRBD1 (5 bases). The CDR3 sequence is 22 residues long. V dropped 8 bases and J dropped 3 bases, with 38 bases sitting between them. Germline V lookup: CDR1 WNHNN, CDR2 SYGVQD (reference sequence). The chain's CDR3 is CASLGAAYFSARRDFVGNTIYF. The CDR3 nucleotides read TGCGCCAGCCTCGGGGCAGCCTATTTTTCTGCGCGTCGGGACTTTGTTGGAAACACCATATATTTT.

This chain connects TRBV5-1 to TRBJ2-3; possible D gene TRBD1, 6 bases. CDR1 is SGHRS and CDR2 is YFSETQ in the germline V gene. V lost 4 bases to trimming and J lost 5 bases, with 11 bases between them. The CDR3 runs to 13 residues. CDR3 amino acids: CASSMGAGDTQYF. The CDR3 DNA sequence: TGCGCCAGCAGCATGGGGGCCGGAGATACGCAGTATTTT. Full variable domain (outside the CDR3, taken from reference TRBV5-1 and TRBJ2-3): KAGVTQTPRYLIKTRGQQVTLSCSPISGHRSVSWYQQTPGQGLQFLFEYFSETQRNKGNFPGRFSGRQFSNSRSEMNVSTLELGDSALYLCASSMGAGDTQYFGPGTRLTVL.

This clone was detected once. V gene TRBV9 combines with J gene TRBJ2-3, with D perhaps given as TRBD1 or TRBD2 (5 bases each). CDR3 size: 15 residues. Germline lookup yields CDR1 SGDLS and CDR2 YYNGEE. Trimming took 3 bases from V and 3 from J, leaving 14 bases between them. CDR3 in DNA: TGTGCCAGCAGCGCGACTCCGGGGCCGACAGATACGCAGTATTTT. It encodes CASSATPGPTDTQYF. The full variable domain, its missing parts supplied by reference TRBV9 and TRBJ2-3, is DSGVTQTPKHLITATGQRVTLRCSPRSGDLSVYWYQQSLDQGLQFLIQYYNGEERAKGNILERFSAQQFPDLHSELNLSSLELGDSALYFCASSATPGPTDTQYFGPGTRLTVL.

V is TRBV7-8 and J is TRBJ2-7; D perhaps matches TRBD1 (6 bases). This CDR3 spans 13 amino acids. The germline V and J ends were trimmed by 5 bases and 1 base, with 9 bases remaining between them. Germline CDR1 is SGHVS and CDR2 is FQNEAQ. The CDR3, as DNA: TGTGCCAGCAGCCGAGACAGGTCCTACGAGCAGTACGTC. The encoded protein is CASSRDRSYEQYV.

This clone appeared a few times. The V call is TRBV20-1, the J call TRBJ2-7, with TRBD2 as a possible D gene (6 bases). This CDR3 has 15 residues. Trimming cost V 3 bases and J 3 bases, with 18 bases left between them. Germline loops: CDR1 DFQATT, CDR2 SNEGSKA (reference sequence). CDR3 sequence: CSASKRTQEGYEQYF. In DNA, the CDR3 is TGCAGTGCTAGTAAAAGAACCCAGGAGGGCTACGAGCAGTACTTC.

V is TRBV11-2 and J is TRBJ1-5, with a weak D call TRBD1 (5 bases). This CDR3 is 14 amino acids long. V lost 5 bases to trimming and J lost 5 bases, with 13 bases between them. Looked up from germline, CDR1 is SGHAT and CDR2 is FQNNGV. The CDR3 coding sequence is TGTGCCAGCAGCCAAAACGACAGATATCAGCCCCAGCATTTT. This codes for CASSQNDRYQPQHF.

This sequence joins TRBV5-1 and TRBJ1-1, with 8 bases matching TRBD1. This CDR3 comprises 18 residues. Trimming took 1 base from V and 6 from J; bases not matched to a gene: 17. Germline V gene data show CDR1 as SGHRS and CDR2 as YFSETQ. The DNA for the CDR3 is TGCGCCAGCAGCTTGAACGGACAGGGAAGGGCGGCCAGGGCTGAAGCTTTCTTT. This encodes CASSLNGQGRAARAEAFF.

The chain couples TRBV28 to TRBJ1-2, with D tentatively TRBD1 (5 bases). This CDR3 has 14 amino acids. The germline V gene has CDR1 MDHEN and CDR2 SYDVKM. The V end lost 7 bases, the J end lost 7 bases, and 19 bases lay between the germline ends. CDR3 bases: TGTGCCAGCATCACAAACCCTCAGGGTGGTGGCTACACCTTC. The encoded protein is CASITNPQGGGYTF.

This rearrangement joins TRBV18 to TRBJ2-4; possible D gene TRBD2, 5 bases. CDR3 length: 18 residues. CDR1 and CDR2 from the germline V gene are KGHSH and LQKENI. V was pared by 6 bases and J by 0 bases, with 21 bases between. CDR3 amino acids: CASSPRTSPREAKNIQYF. In DNA form, the CDR3 reads TGTGCCAGCTCCCCCAGAACTTCACCCCGGGAAGCCAAAAACATTCAGTACTTC.

The V call is TRBV2, the J call TRBJ1-2; a weak D match, TRBD1 (6 bases). Germline V CDR1 and CDR2: SNHLY, FYNNEI. V lost 6 bases and J 0 bases, leaving 8 bases between the germline ends. This CDR3 spans 13 amino acids. The CDR3 reads CASRGGSNYGYTF. Written as DNA, the CDR3 is TGTGCCAGCAGAGGGGGATCTAACTATGGCTACACCTTC.

The table lists this clone with a count of one. This chain uses TRBV10-3 with TRBJ1-5; D remains ambiguous. Germline V gene sequence: CDR1 ENHRY, CDR2 SYGVKD. The CDR3 has 15 amino acids. The V end lost 2 bases, the J end lost 5 bases, and 13 bases lay between the germline ends. The CDR3 nucleotides read TGTGCCATCAGTGAGAGAGGGATTGGGGATCAGCCCCAGCATTTT. Amino acid sequence: CAISERGIGDQPQHF.

This chain uses TRBV30 with TRBJ1-5, with D hard to call. V shed 0 bases and J shed 0 bases, with 6 bases lying between them. Germline CDR1 is GTSNPN and CDR2 is SVGIG (reference sequence). The CDR3 has 14 residues. CDR3 sequence reads: CAWSVRDSNQPQHF. CDR3 nucleotides: TGTGCCTGGAGTGTACGGGATAGCAATCAGCCCCAGCATTTT.

The gene calls are TRBV4-1 and TRBJ2-2, with D unclear. Trimming stripped 4 bases from V and 7 bases from J, with 13 bases between. The CDR3 length is 14 residues. Per the germline V gene, CDR1 is MGHRA and CDR2 is YSYEKL. This CDR3 is CASSLGPVSGELFF. CDR3 sequence (DNA): TGCGCCAGCAGCCTAGGGCCTGTGAGCGGGGAGCTGTTTTTT.

V gene TRBV5-6 combines with J gene TRBJ2-5, with D perhaps being TRBD1 or TRBD2 (5 bases each). Germline V gene data show CDR1 as SGHDT and CDR2 as YYEEEE. The V end was cut by 0 bases, the J end by 5 bases, with 8 bases between. There are 13 residues in the CDR3. CDR3 nucleotides: TGTGCCAGCAGCTTGGCAGGGACGGAGACCCAGTACTTC. Amino acid sequence: CASSLAGTETQYF.

J is TRBJ2-1 and V is TRBV9, with 7 nucleotides matching TRBD2. CDR1 is SGDLS and CDR2 is YYNGEE in the germline V gene. After removal of 7 bases from V and 3 bases from J, the junction contained 4 bases not matched to a gene. The CDR3 runs to 13 residues. DNA of the CDR3: TGTGCCAGCGGGAGGGCCGGCTACAATGAGCAGTTCTTC. Translation: CASGRAGYNEQFF.

The chain uses TRBV12-3 or TRBV12-4 and TRBJ1-4, with D uncertain. Trimming removed 3 bases from V and 10 bases from J, with 12 bases in between. The CDR3 contains 13 residues. The chain's CDR3 is CASSLTGARKLFF. The CDR3 nucleotides read TGTGCCAGCAGTTTGACGGGAGCCAGAAAACTGTTTTTT.

The CDR3: CASSLTRFNEKLFF. The CDR3 bases are TGTGCCAGCAGCTTGACACGGTTTAATGAAAAACTGTTTTTT. The genes are TRBV5-4 and TRBJ1-4; the D is unclear. Per germline, CDR1 SGHNT and CDR2 YYREEE (reference sequence). The CDR3 extends over 14 amino acids. V lost 1 base to trimming and J lost 4 bases, with 8 bases between them.

Regarding this clone: The junction departs from germline at one end; a sequencing error may be responsible. The chain couples TRBV6-5 to TRBJ1-4; D is unresolved. The germline gives CDR1 MNHEY, CDR2 SVGAGI. This CDR3 has 12 residues. The CDR3 nucleotides read TGTGCCAGCACATTACCACGGGATGAAGTCTTCTTT. Translated, it gives CASTLPRDEVFF.

The chain recombines TRBV6-2 or TRBV6-3 with TRBJ1-1, with 7 positions matching TRBD1. Trimming cost V 6 bases and J 0 bases; bases outside gene matches: 7. CDR1 and CDR2 from the germline V gene are MNHEY and SVGEGT. This CDR3 has 15 amino acids. This CDR3 reads CASSRRGQLNTEAFF. The CDR3 DNA follows: TGTGCCAGCAGCCGACGGGGACAGCTGAACACTGAAGCTTTCTTT.

The chain employs TRBV6-2 or TRBV6-3 and TRBJ2-2, with D unresolved. The CDR3 is made up of 16 amino acids. CDR1 is MNHEY and CDR2 is SVGEGT in the germline V gene. V lost 3 bases to trimming and J lost 0 bases, with 11 bases between them. CDR3 sequence: CASSYLVWSNTGELFF. The CDR3 nucleotides are TGTGCCAGCAGTTATCTGGTCTGGTCGAACACCGGGGAGCTGTTTTTT.

The chain uses TRBV11-2 and TRBJ2-5; D not certain. V lost 0 bases and J lost 2, with 7 bases in between. The CDR3 spans 14 residues. Germline V gives CDR1 SGHAT, CDR2 FQNNGV. CDR3 region: CASSLDPEQETQYF. The CDR3, as DNA: TGTGCCAGCAGCTTAGACCCCGAGCAAGAGACCCAGTACTTC. The whole variable domain, remainder taken from reference TRBV11-2 and TRBJ2-5, is EAGVAQSPRYKIIEKRQSVAFWCNPISGHATLYWYQQILGQGPKLLIQFQNNGVVDDSQLPKDRFSAERLKGVDSTLKIQPAKLEDSAVYLCASSLDPEQETQYFGPGTRLLVL.

J is TRBJ1-6 and V is TRBV7-9; possibly TRBD1 for D (5 bases). This CDR3 is built from 15 residues. Trimming left V 4 bases short and J 13 bases short, with 20 bases between. Germline V lookup: CDR1 SEHNR, CDR2 FQNEAQ (reference sequence). In DNA, the CDR3 is TGTGCCAGCAGCTCGGGACTCCCTCCGCATGGGCCCCTCCACTTT. This codes for CASSSGLPPHGPLHF.

The chain recombines TRBV28 with TRBJ2-5, with unresolved D. Germline V lookup: CDR1 MDHEN, CDR2 SYDVKM. The CDR3 sequence is 13 residues long. The V end was cut by 3 bases, the J end by 2 bases, with 7 bases between. CDR3 sequence (DNA): TGTGCCAGCAGTTTGCACAGACAAGAGACCCAGTACTTC. Residues: CASSLHRQETQYF.

The V and J genes are TRBV6-4 and TRBJ2-3; D call uncertain. From germline, CDR1 is MRHNA and CDR2 SNTAGT. Trimming removed 5 bases from V and 4 bases from J, with 10 bases in between. The CDR3 has 13 residues. This chain's CDR3 is CASSRTPPDTQYF. The CDR3 DNA is TGTGCCAGCAGTAGGACCCCGCCAGATACGCAGTATTTT.

This rearrangement joins TRBV11-2 to TRBJ1-5; perhaps TRBD1 as D (6 bases). This CDR3 region has 13 residues. The germline V and J ends were trimmed by 1 base and 9 bases, with 10 bases remaining between them. The germline V gene has CDR1 SGHAT and CDR2 FQNNGV. CDR3 DNA: TGTGCCAGCAGCTTAGGTCAGGGGACGCCCCAGCATTTT. Encoded protein: CASSLGQGTPQHF.

The V and J genes are TRBV24-1 and TRBJ2-3; 8 bases are a match to TRBD1. The CDR3 has 15 amino acids. Germline V lookup: CDR1 KGHDR, CDR2 SFDVKD. The V segment lost 3 bases and the J segment 1 base; nucleotides outside the gene matches: 2. CDR3 in DNA: TGTGCCACCAGTGATGTGGGACAGGGCACAGATACGCAGTATTTT. The encoded protein is CATSDVGQGTDTQYF.